The 17 T cell receptor beta chains in this list originate from one sample, sequenced in a study of CD8 T cells in ankylosing spondylitis. Antigens of these TCRs are unknown. TCRdb re-called the 5' RACE reads through MiXCR, storing one row per CDR3 protein. The table records around 490,000 distinct CDR3 sequences, approximately 5% of them present only once. Study findings and constraints: Characteristic, it appeared, of ankylosing spondylitis blood was a TCR beta motif of eight highly homologous variants.

Sequencing input: blood, either unsorted or a sorted T cell fraction (not recorded which). The receptors were sampled from a male donor with ankylosing spondylitis.

This clonotype showed up just a few times. The chain employs TRBV28 and TRBJ2-5; 8 bases map to TRBD2. This CDR3 spans 15 amino acids. CDR1 and CDR2 from the germline V gene are MDHEN and SYDVKM. V was clipped by 7 bases and J by 5 bases; unmatched bases: 12. Here the CDR3 reads CASKTAGVTQETQYF. The CDR3 region has the DNA TGTGCCAGCAAAACAGCGGGAGTAACACAGGAGACCCAGTACTTC.

In DNA, the CDR3 is TGTGCCAGCAGCTTAGGGGTGGGGGCCTACAATGAGCAGTTCTTC. Protein sequence: CASSLGVGAYNEQFF. V is TRBV11-2 and J is TRBJ2-1; the D gene could be TRBD1 or TRBD2 (5 bases each). The CDR3 has 15 amino acids. The V gene's germline CDR1 is SGHAT and CDR2 FQNNGV. Trimming left V 1 base short and J 2 bases short, with 9 bases between.

At least ten counts were recorded for this clonotype. V gene TRBV7-8 combines with J gene TRBJ2-2, with TRBD1 matching 9 bases. V trimming: 5 bases; J trimming: 5 bases; junction bases outside the gene matches: 6. The CDR3 spans 15 residues. From germline, CDR1 is SGHVS and CDR2 FQNEAQ. In DNA form, the CDR3 reads TGTGCCAGCAGCCCCGGACAGGGGTTTACCGGGGAGCTGTTTTTT. It is translated as CASSPGQGFTGELFF.

This clonotype occurred many times. The chain has TRBV27 and TRBJ1-2; D unclear. CDR3 length: 9 amino acids. Trimming removed 5 bases at V and 7 bases at J, with 2 bases between. Germline V gene data show CDR1 as MNHEY and CDR2 as SMNVEV (reference sequence). The CDR3 is CASSGGYTF. The CDR3 DNA follows: TGTGCCAGCAGTGGTGGCTACACCTTC.

This clonotype was observed at least ten times. The gene calls are TRBV27 and TRBJ1-1, with TRBD1 matching over 8 bases. CDR1 is MNHEY, CDR2 SMNVEV, per germline (reference sequence). This CDR3 is 16 amino acids long. V lost 2 bases to trimming and J lost 0 bases; unmatched junction nucleotides: 5. The CDR3 is CASSLVARGLNTEAFF. CDR3 in DNA: TGTGCCAGCAGTTTAGTTGCCAGGGGGCTGAACACTGAAGCTTTCTTT.

This clonotype was observed a handful of times. The genes are TRBV6-5 and TRBJ2-5; unclear D gene. Germline CDR1 reads MNHEY; CDR2 reads SVGAGI. This CDR3 is built from 11 residues. The V end was cut by 7 bases, the J end by 7 bases, with 10 bases between. This CDR3 is CASTKKGTQYF. In DNA, the CDR3 is TGTGCCAGCACGAAAAAGGGGACCCAGTACTTC.

The rearrangement links TRBV16 to TRBJ1-4; D not resolved. The CDR3 sequence is 16 residues long. Germline lookup yields CDR1 KGHSY and CDR2 FQNENV. With 4 bases removed from V and 5 bases from J, the gap between germline ends came to 17 bases. This chain's CDR3 is CASSPGRLVWNEKLFF. In nucleotides, the CDR3 is TGTGCCAGCAGCCCTGGGAGACTAGTATGGAATGAAAAACTGTTTTTT.

In this sample, this clonotype turned up many times. This sequence joins TRBV12-3 or TRBV12-4 and TRBJ1-3; D gene ambiguous. Trimming stripped 3 bases from V and 0 bases from J, with 6 bases between. CDR3 length: 14 amino acids. The CDR3 region has the DNA TGTGCCAGCAGTTTCCTTCGCTCTGGAAACACCATATATTTT. As protein: CASSFLRSGNTIYF.

This clonotype was recorded a few times. V gene TRBV5-5 combines with J gene TRBJ2-1; D ambiguous. The CDR3 spans 14 residues. Germline assignment: CDR1 SGHKS and CDR2 YYEKEE (reference sequence). V was cut by 6 bases and J by 10 bases, with 20 bases left in between. CDR3 region: CASISGRAPREQFF. The DNA for the CDR3 is TGTGCCAGCATCTCCGGACGGGCCCCCCGGGAGCAGTTCTTC.

This clonotype was detected many times. The rearrangement joins TRBV7-2 to TRBJ2-3, with D tentatively TRBD2 (5 bases). With 2 bases removed from V and 6 bases from J, the gap between germline ends came to 15 bases. Looked up from germline, CDR1 is SGHTA and CDR2 is FQGNSA. This CDR3 contains 15 residues. The CDR3 spells CASSLTTGVLDTQYF. CDR3 coding DNA: TGTGCCAGCAGCTTAACCACCGGGGTGCTGGATACGCAGTATTTT.

This clonotype was observed many times. This chain uses TRBV4-1 with TRBJ1-2; D uncertain. The germline V gene encodes CDR1 MGHRA and CDR2 YSYEKL. Trimming cost V 0 bases and J 2 bases, with 7 bases left between them. CDR3 length equals 14 residues. The CDR3 coding sequence is TGCGCCAGCAGCCAAGAGGTCAGAAACTATGGCTACACCTTC. Translating it yields CASSQEVRNYGYTF.

This clonotype was detected many times. The chain carries TRBV7-2 and TRBJ1-3, with 10 bases aligning to TRBD1. After removal of 6 bases from V and 3 bases from J, the junction contained 5 bases not matched to a gene. The CDR3 sequence is 15 residues long. The germline gives CDR1 SGHTA, CDR2 FQGNSA. The CDR3 coding sequence is TGTGCCAGCAGTTTGACAGGGGGCTTTGGAAACACCATATATTTT. It translates to CASSLTGGFGNTIYF.

This clonotype was counted ten times or more. The chain couples TRBV27 to TRBJ2-7, with 10 bases that match TRBD2. Germline trimming cut 3 bases from V and 5 bases from J; bases unmatched to any gene: 7. Germline CDR1 and CDR2: MNHEY and SMNVEV (reference sequence). This CDR3 spans 15 amino acids. CDR3 sequence: CASSFGLAAAHEQYF. CDR3 nucleotide sequence: TGTGCCAGCAGTTTTGGACTAGCGGCTGCACACGAGCAGTACTTC.

In this sample, this clonotype turned up many times. The chain employs TRBV24-1 and TRBJ1-5; 8 positions agree with TRBD1. Looked up from germline, CDR1 is KGHDR and CDR2 is SFDVKD. With 4 bases clipped from V and 2 bases from J, the junction kept 6 bases outside the gene matches. The CDR3 length is 16 residues. The CDR3 here is CATSESSGGGNQPQHF. The CDR3 DNA is TGTGCCACCAGTGAATCTTCAGGGGGCGGCAATCAGCCCCAGCATTTT.

This clonotype was counted a few times. The chain couples TRBV11-2 to TRBJ2-4, with D possibly called TRBD1 or TRBD2 (5 bases each). Germline CDR1 is SGHAT and CDR2 is FQNNGV. The CDR3 has 13 amino acids. V dropped 5 bases and J dropped 12 bases, with 17 bases sitting between them. Here the CDR3 reads CASSLRDRRSQYF. The CDR3 bases are TGTGCCAGCAGCCTCCGGGACCGTCGAAGTCAGTACTTC.

The chain couples TRBV7-9 to TRBJ2-2; D possibly matches TRBD1 or TRBD2 (6 bases each). From germline, CDR1 is SEHNR and CDR2 FQNEAQ (reference sequence). The CDR3 extends over 16 amino acids. V shed 3 bases and J shed 4 bases, with 15 bases lying between them. This CDR3 is CASSLTGAAGTGELFF. For the CDR3, the DNA is TGTGCCAGCAGCTTGACGGGGGCGGCTGGCACCGGGGAGCTGTTTTTT.

There are many counts of this clonotype. Here the CDR3 DNA reads TGTGCCATCACTTCAGGGGCGCCAAACACCATATATTTT. Translating it yields CAITSGAPNTIYF. The V call is TRBV10-3, the J call TRBJ1-3; perhaps TRBD1 as D (6 bases). Between the trimmed V and J ends, which lost 7 bases and 6 bases, there was a span of 13 bases. Per germline, CDR1 ENHRY and CDR2 SYGVKD. The CDR3 consists of 13 residues.